These T cell receptor beta chains were read from a single sample in a study of human T cells and chemical hapten exposure. MiXCR was run by TCRdb on the RACE reads, yielding one entry per CDR3 protein. The sample contains some 50,000 distinct CDR3 sequences, 7.5% to 10% of which appear only once. The source material was whole blood, sampled in connection with sensitization to the hapten diphenylcyclopropenone (DPC). The receptor source for this set is a woman aged 40 to 55 with alopecia areata. Some clones in this sample may be carry-over from other donors' samples. CDR3s include the opening cysteine and the closing phenylalanine or tryptophan. Each record gives: D gene, CDR3 length, V gene, J gene, clone size, CDR3 DNA, CDR3 protein. A D gene is named only where the DNA matches it firmly. Only part of the rows carry a size: once, few, many, or a class if the clone is expanded.

d_call: TRBD2
cdr3_length: 15
v_call: TRBV9
j_call: TRBJ2-5
clone_size: many
cdr3_nt: TGTGCCAGCAGCGTAGCAGCGGGGGGGCTGGAGACCCAGTACTTC
cdr3_aa: CASSVAAGGLETQYF

d_call: TRBD1
cdr3_length: 13
v_call: TRBV20-1
j_call: TRBJ1-5
clone_size: -
cdr3_nt: TGCAGCGCCGGGACAGCCAACAATCAGCCCCAGCATTTT
cdr3_aa: CSAGTANNQPQHF

d_call: TRBD1
cdr3_length: 17
v_call: TRBV7-8
j_call: TRBJ2-7
clone_size: many
cdr3_nt: TGTGCCAGCAGCCTAGGGACAGGGGGCTCTCGGTCTTACGAGCAGTACTTC
cdr3_aa: CASSLGTGGSRSYEQYF

d_call: -
cdr3_length: 14
v_call: TRBV5-1
j_call: TRBJ1-1
clone_size: many
cdr3_nt: TGCGCCAGCAGCTTGGGACCAGTAAACACTGAAGCTTTCTTT
cdr3_aa: CASSLGPVNTEAFF

d_call: -
cdr3_length: 14
v_call: TRBV5-8
j_call: TRBJ2-1
clone_size: few
cdr3_nt: TGTGCCAGCAGCTTCCGGGACGATCGAGTTGAGCAGTTCTTC
cdr3_aa: CASSFRDDRVEQFF

d_call: -
cdr3_length: 14
v_call: TRBV19
j_call: TRBJ1-5
clone_size: -
cdr3_nt: TGTGCCAGTAGATGGTCGGAAAGCAATCAGCCCCAGCATTTT
cdr3_aa: CASRWSESNQPQHF

d_call: -
cdr3_length: 15
v_call: TRBV6-5
j_call: TRBJ2-7
clone_size: -
cdr3_nt: TGTGCCAGCAGTTCCCCGGCGGGGGCTACCTACGAGCAGTACTTC
cdr3_aa: CASSSPAGATYEQYF

d_call: -
cdr3_length: 13
v_call: TRBV12-3/TRBV12-4
j_call: TRBJ2-5
clone_size: -
cdr3_nt: TGTGCCAGCACCGTCGGCCTCCAAGAGACCCAGTACTTC
cdr3_aa: CASTVGLQETQYF

d_call: -
cdr3_length: 13
v_call: TRBV9
j_call: TRBJ1-1
clone_size: many
cdr3_nt: TGTGCCAGCAGCCCCAACATGAACACTGAAGCTTTCTTT
cdr3_aa: CASSPNMNTEAFF

d_call: -
cdr3_length: 15
v_call: TRBV7-6
j_call: TRBJ1-5
clone_size: many
cdr3_nt: TGTGCCAGCAGCTTAGAACAGGGAGGCAATCAGCCCCAGCATTTT
cdr3_aa: CASSLEQGGNQPQHF